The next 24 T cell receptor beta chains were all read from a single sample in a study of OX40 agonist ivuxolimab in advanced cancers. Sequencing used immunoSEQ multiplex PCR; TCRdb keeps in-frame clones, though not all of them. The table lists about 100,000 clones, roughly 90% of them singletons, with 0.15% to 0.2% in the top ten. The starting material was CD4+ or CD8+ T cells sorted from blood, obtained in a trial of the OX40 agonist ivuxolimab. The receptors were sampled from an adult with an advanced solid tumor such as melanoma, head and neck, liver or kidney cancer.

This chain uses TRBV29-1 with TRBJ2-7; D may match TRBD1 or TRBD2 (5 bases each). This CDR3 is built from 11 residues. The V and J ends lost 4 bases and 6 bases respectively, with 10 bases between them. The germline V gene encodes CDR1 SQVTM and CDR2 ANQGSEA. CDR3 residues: CSVGDPGEQYF. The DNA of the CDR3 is TGCAGCGTTGGGGACCCTGGCGAGCAGTACTTC.

The CDR3, as DNA: TGCGCCAGCAGCTTGGACAGTAGGGACAGGGGCCGGAACACTGAAGCTTTCTTT. Its translation is CASSLDSRDRGRNTEAFF. The chain links TRBV5-1 to TRBJ1-1, with 10 bases that match TRBD1. The CDR3 consists of 18 residues. The germline V gene encodes CDR1 SGHRS and CDR2 YFSETQ. V dropped 0 bases and J dropped 1; count of bases not matched to a gene: 9.

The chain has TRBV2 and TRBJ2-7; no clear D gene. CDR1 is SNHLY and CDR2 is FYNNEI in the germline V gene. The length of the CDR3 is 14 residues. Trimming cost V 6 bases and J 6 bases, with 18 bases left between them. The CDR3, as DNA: TGTGCCAGCAGCCCCGGGTCTGGTACGTTCGAGCAGTACTTC. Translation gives CASSPGSGTFEQYF. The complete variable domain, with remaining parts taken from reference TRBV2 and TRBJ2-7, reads EPEVTQTPSHQVTQMGQEVILRCVPISNHLYFYWYRQILGQKVEFLVSFYNNEISEKSEIFDDQFSVERPDGSNFTLKIRSTKLEDSAMYFCASSPGSGTFEQYFGPGTRLTVT.

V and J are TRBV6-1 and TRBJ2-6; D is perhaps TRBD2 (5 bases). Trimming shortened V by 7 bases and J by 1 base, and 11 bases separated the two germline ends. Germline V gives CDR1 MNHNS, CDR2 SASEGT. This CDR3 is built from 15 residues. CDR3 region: CASMRELSGANVLTF. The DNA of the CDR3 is TGTGCCAGCATGAGGGAATTGTCTGGGGCCAACGTCCTGACTTTC.

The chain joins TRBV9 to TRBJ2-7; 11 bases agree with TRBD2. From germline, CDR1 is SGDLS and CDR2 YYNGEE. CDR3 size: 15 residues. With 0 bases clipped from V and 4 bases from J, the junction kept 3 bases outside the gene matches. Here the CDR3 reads CASSVDSGRVYEQYF. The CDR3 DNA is TGTGCCAGCAGCGTAGATAGCGGGAGGGTTTACGAGCAGTACTTC.

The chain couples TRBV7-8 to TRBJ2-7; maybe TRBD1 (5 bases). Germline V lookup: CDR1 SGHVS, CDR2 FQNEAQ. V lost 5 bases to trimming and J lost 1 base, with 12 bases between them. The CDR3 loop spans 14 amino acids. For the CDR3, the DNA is TGTGCCAGCAGCCCCCAGAGACAGTCCTACGAGCAGTACTTC. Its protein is CASSPQRQSYEQYF.

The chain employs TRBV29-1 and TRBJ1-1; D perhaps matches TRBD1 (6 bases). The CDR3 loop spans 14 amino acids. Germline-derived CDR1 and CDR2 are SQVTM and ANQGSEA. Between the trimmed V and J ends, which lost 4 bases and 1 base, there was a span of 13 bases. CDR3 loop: CSVASPGANTEAFF. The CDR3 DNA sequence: TGCAGCGTTGCCAGCCCGGGGGCGAACACTGAAGCTTTCTTT.

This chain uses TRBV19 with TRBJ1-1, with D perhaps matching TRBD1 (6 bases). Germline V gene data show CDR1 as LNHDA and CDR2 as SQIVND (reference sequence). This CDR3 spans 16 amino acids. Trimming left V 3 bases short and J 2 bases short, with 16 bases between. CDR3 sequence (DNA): TGTGCCAGTAGTATCACCCCCCAGGGGCCAAACACTGAAGCTTTCTTT. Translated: CASSITPQGPNTEAFF.

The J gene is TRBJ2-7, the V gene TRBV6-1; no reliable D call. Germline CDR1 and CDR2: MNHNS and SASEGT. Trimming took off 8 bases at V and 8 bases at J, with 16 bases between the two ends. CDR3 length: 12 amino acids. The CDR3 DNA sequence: TGTGCCAGCGGTCAGGCTGGATTCCAGCAGTACTTC. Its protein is CASGQAGFQQYF.

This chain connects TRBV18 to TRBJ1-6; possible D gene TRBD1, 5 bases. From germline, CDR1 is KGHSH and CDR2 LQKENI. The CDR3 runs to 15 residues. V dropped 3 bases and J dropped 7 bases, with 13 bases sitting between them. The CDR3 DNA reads TGTGCCAGCTCACCTCCGGGACGATCGAATTCACCCCTCCACTTT. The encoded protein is CASSPPGRSNSPLHF.

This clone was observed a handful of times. The CDR3 here is CASSPRLNTEAFF. In DNA form, the CDR3 reads TGTGCCAGCAGCCCACGATTGAACACTGAAGCTTTCTTT. The V gene is TRBV14, the J gene TRBJ1-1; D gene uncertain. Germline CDR1 is SGHDN and CDR2 is FVKESK. This CDR3 is 13 amino acids long. V lost 4 bases to trimming and J lost 0 bases, with 6 bases between them.

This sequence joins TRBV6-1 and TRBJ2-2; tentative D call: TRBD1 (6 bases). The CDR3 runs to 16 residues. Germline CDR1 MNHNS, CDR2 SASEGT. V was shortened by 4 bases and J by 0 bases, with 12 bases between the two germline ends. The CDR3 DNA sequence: TGTGCCAGCAGTGCCGACAGGCCCACGAACACCGGGGAGCTGTTTTTT. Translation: CASSADRPTNTGELFF.

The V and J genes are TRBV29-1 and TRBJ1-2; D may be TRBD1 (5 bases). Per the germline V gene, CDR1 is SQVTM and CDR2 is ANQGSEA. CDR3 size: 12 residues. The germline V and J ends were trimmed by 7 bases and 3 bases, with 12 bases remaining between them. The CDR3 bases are TGCAGCGGAAAAGGGACTCACTATGGCTACACCTTC. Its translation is CSGKGTHYGYTF.

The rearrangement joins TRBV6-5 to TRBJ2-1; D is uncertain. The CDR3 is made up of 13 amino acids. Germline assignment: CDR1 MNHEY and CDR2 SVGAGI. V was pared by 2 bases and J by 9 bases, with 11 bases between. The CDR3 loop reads CASSYQVTGEQFF. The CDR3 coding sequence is TGTGCCAGCAGTTACCAAGTCACGGGTGAGCAGTTCTTC.

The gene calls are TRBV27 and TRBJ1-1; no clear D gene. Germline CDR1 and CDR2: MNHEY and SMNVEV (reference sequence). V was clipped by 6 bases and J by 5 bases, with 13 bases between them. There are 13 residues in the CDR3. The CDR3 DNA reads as TGTGCCAGCAGGGTTTGGGGTGGGACTGAAGCTTTCTTT. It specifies CASRVWGGTEAFF.

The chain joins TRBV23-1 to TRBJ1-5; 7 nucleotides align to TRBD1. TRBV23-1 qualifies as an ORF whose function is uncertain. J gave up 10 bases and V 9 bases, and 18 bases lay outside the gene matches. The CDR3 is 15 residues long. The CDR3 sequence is CARRPTGATEGPQHF. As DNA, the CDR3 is TGCGCCAGAAGGCCAACAGGGGCCACAGAGGGCCCCCAGCATTTT.

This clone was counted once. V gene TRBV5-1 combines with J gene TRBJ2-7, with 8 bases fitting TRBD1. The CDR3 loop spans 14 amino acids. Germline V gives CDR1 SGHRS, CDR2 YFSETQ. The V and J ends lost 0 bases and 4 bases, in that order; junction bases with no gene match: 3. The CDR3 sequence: CASSLGTGNYEQYF. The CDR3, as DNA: TGCGCCAGCAGCTTGGGGACAGGGAATTACGAGCAGTACTTC.

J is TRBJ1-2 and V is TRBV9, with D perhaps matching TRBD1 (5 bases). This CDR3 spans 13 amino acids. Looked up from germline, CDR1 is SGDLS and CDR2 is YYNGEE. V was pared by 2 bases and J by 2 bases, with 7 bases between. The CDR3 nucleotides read TGTGCCAGCAGCGTTGGGGGGAACTATGGCTACACCTTC. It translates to CASSVGGNYGYTF.

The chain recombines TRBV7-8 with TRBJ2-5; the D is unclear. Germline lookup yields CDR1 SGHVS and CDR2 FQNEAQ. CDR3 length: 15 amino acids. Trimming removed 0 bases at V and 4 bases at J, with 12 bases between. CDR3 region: CASSLAVVGGETQYF. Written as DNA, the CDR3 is TGTGCCAGCAGCTTAGCGGTCGTTGGCGGAGAGACCCAGTACTTC.

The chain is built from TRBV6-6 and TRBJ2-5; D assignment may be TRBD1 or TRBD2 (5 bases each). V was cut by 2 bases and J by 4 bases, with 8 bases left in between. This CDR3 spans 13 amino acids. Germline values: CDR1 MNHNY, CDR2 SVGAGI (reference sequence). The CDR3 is CASSYTGRETQYF. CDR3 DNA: TGTGCCAGCAGTTACACGGGACGAGAGACCCAGTACTTC.

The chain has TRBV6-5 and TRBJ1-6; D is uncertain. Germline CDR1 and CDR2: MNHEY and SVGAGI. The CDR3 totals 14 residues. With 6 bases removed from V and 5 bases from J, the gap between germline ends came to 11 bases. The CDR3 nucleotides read TGTGCCAGCAGATTCTTAGAGCATAATTCACCCCTCCACTTT. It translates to CASRFLEHNSPLHF.

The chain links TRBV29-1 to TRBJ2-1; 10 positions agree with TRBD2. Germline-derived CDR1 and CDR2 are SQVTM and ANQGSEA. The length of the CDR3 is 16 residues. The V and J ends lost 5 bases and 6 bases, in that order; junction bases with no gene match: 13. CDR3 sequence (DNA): TGCAGCGTTATCATGCTAGCGGGAGTCTGGGGCAATGAGCAGTTCTTC. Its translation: CSVIMLAGVWGNEQFF.

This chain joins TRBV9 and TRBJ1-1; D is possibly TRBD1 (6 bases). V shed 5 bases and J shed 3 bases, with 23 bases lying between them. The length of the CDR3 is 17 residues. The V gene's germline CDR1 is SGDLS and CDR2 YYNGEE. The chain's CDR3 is CASSTTSGALGDTEAFF. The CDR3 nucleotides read TGTGCCAGCAGTACGACTTCGGGGGCGTTGGGGGACACTGAAGCTTTCTTT.

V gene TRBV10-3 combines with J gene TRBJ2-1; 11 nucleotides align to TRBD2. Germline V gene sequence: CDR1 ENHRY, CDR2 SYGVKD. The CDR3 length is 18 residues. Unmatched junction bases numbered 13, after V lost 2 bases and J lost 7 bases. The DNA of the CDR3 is TGTGCCATCAGTGAGGCTAGCGGGAGGCTCCTCCTAGGGAATGAGCAGTTCTTC. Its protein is CAISEASGRLLLGNEQFF.